Listed below are T cell receptor beta chains from one sample, sequenced in a study of technical replicates of blood from a handful of donors. TCRdb's copy holds only in-frame clones and misses some; the assay was immunoSEQ multiplex PCR. The table has roughly 80,000 clones, 96% seen once; the top ten hold 0.37%. Sequenced input: T cells isolated from PBMCs. The receptor set was obtained from a human donor in good health. Each CDR3 is given with its conserved first and last residue. Each record gives: D gene, J gene, clone size, V gene, CDR3 protein, CDR3 DNA. The D gene is left open where the match is weak. Some rows mark clone size as missing; the rest say once, few, many or name a class of expanded clone.

>.|TRBJ2-1|.|TRBV21-1
CASSSAWDRGDNEQFF
TGTGCCAGCAGCTCAGCATGGGACAGGGGGGACAATGAGCAGTTCTTC
>.|TRBJ1-1|.|TRBV6-6
CASSYEGAKAFF
TGTGCCAGCAGTTACGAAGGGGCAAAAGCTTTCTTT
>TRBD2|TRBJ2-7|.|TRBV6-1
CASSEGLAESYEQYF
TGTGCCAGCAGTGAAGGGCTAGCGGAGTCCTACGAGCAGTACTTC
>.|TRBJ2-3|.|TRBV10-2
CASSAIDTQYF
TGCGCCAGCAGTGCTATAGATACGCAGTATTTT
>.|TRBJ1-1|.|TRBV9
CASSYAGDTEAFF
TGTGCCAGCAGCTACGCAGGGGACACTGAAGCTTTCTTT
>TRBD1|TRBJ2-7|.|TRBV29-1
CSVGQGLSYEQYF
TGCAGCGTTGGACAGGGTCTATCCTACGAGCAGTACTTC
>.|TRBJ2-2|.|TRBV18
CASSPIPSENTGELFF
TGTGCCAGCTCACCAATTCCTAGTGAGAACACCGGGGAGCTGTTTTTT
>.|TRBJ1-4|.|TRBV28
CASSFVQGVGGYEKLFF
TGTGCCAGCAGTTTCGTCCAGGGTGTAGGGGGTTATGAAAAACTGTTTTTT
>.|TRBJ1-1|once|TRBV20-1
CSKRLFTEAFF
TGCAGTAAAAGACTCTTCACTGAAGCTTTCTTT
>.|TRBJ1-1|.|TRBV18
CASSPPTGQNTEAFF
TGTGCCAGCTCACCACCCACAGGGCAGAACACTGAAGCTTTCTTT
>.|TRBJ1-4|.|TRBV27
CASSLWQGSNEKLFF
TGTGCCAGCAGTTTATGGCAGGGTAGTAATGAAAAACTGTTTTTT
>TRBD2|TRBJ2-3|.|TRBV9
CASSPRTSGRATDTQYF
TGTGCCAGCAGCCCCAGAACTAGCGGGAGGGCCACAGATACGCAGTATTTT
>.|TRBJ2-7|.|TRBV4-1
CASSLWGQSYEQYF
TGCGCCAGCAGCCTCTGGGGCCAGTCCTACGAGCAGTACTTC
>.|TRBJ2-1|.|TRBV4-3
CASSQFTGMNEQFF
TGCGCCAGCAGCCAATTTACAGGGATGAATGAGCAGTTCTTC
>.|TRBJ1-2|.|TRBV7-2
CASSSISRGVGGYTF
TGTGCCAGCAGCTCAATCAGTCGGGGGGTTGGAGGCTACACCTTC
>TRBD1|TRBJ1-4|.|TRBV28
CASGGQGAPREKLFF
TGTGCCAGCGGAGGACAGGGGGCCCCTAGGGAAAAACTGTTTTTT
>TRBD1|TRBJ1-2|.|TRBV7-3
CASSLTGDRGYGYTF
TGTGCCAGCAGCTTAACCGGGGACAGGGGGTATGGCTACACCTTC
>.|TRBJ2-3|.|TRBV2
CARDFESTDTQYF
TGTGCCAGGGACTTCGAGTCCACAGATACGCAGTATTTT
>TRBD1|TRBJ2-1|.|TRBV5-4
CASSLDRGIYNEQFF
TGTGCCAGCAGCTTGGACAGGGGGATCTACAATGAGCAGTTCTTC
>TRBD1|TRBJ2-5|.|TRBV9
CASSTQGARETQYF
TGTGCCAGCAGCACACAGGGGGCGCGGGAGACCCAGTACTTC
>.|TRBJ2-7|once|TRBV4-3
CASSQAGGREQYF
TGCGCCAGCAGCCAGGCAGGGGGGCGCGAGCAGTACTTC
>TRBD2|TRBJ2-7|.|TRBV5-1
CASSVAGTSAYEQYF
TGCGCCAGCAGCGTAGCCGGGACTAGCGCCTACGAGCAGTACTTC